This T cell receptor (beta chain) was identified in a study of blood T cell repertoires in COVID-19 (TCRdb year 2020). Study-wide context: The collaborator samples originated in the United States, Italy and Spain and spanned the acute and convalescent phases of COVID-19. The material from the prospective study consisted of cDNA or gDNA derived from T cells, B-cell-depleted T cells, or PBMCs. Subjects who had been exposed to COVID-19, were actively infected with it, or had recovered from it provided the deeply sampled blood TCRbeta repertoires that made up the dataset. Samples came from the ongoing ImmuneRACE study (first 160 participants) plus 1,254 subjects from 6 global collaborators. Sample metadata almost always included a de-identified subject ID, COVID-19 status, age in years and sex. The repertoires were released in a freely available public database meant as a resource for research on the immune response to SARS-CoV-2. Where available, HLA class I and class II types were taken from metadata supplied by the sample provider and were not determined by assay-based typing.

Participants in the prospective study were aged about 18 to 100 years, lived in some 24 United States geographic areas, and enrolled through a virtual design. In the prospective study, cohorts were assigned on the basis of participant-reported clinical history obtained from a screening survey and a study questionnaire. For ImmuneRACE Cohort 3, a participant was defined as recovered based on two consecutive negative NP/OP PCR tests, clearance by a healthcare professional, or resolution of symptoms. Mobile phlebotomists in the prospective study collected whole blood, serum and a nasopharyngeal or oropharyngeal swab from every participant. Over an approximately 2-month period, participants in the prospective study had the option of providing additional blood draws and questionnaires. Prospective study blood samples were shipped either frozen or at room temperature before DNA extraction. TCRbeta CDR3 regions were amplified from genomic DNA using the immunoSEQ Assay, a bias-controlled multiplex PCR. The study's processing was this. The number of nucleated cells in each sample was estimated by amplification of reference gene primers within the assay. To quantify the absolute abundance of each unique TCRbeta CDR3 rearrangement, sequence reads were collapsed and filtered. Productive Simpson clonality was computed per sample as the square root of Simpson's diversity index over productive rearrangements. This immuneACCESS table, as held by TCRdb, lists in-frame sequences with V and J called but not all clones. Of the missing ones, under half trace to an unresolved V gene in checked studies; the others have no known cause. V, J and clone size are taken as reported in that table, and D and trimming were inferred from the DNA itself. The sample contains around 170,000 clones, less than 85% of them found a single time. About 12% of the sample is taken by the ten largest.

Note on this clone: What antigen it recognizes has not been identified. No base quality values were provided; no much bigger clone lies one nucleotide off.

From cysteine to phenylalanine, the CDR3 is 14 amino acids long. CDR3 DNA only is kept here, 42 bases in frame from base 1. CDR1 and CDR2, per the germline V gene, are SGHVS and FQNEAQ. Clipping removes 5 bases from V and 5 bases from J, with 8 as the unmatched junction base count. What the work shows at the level of the full study, not this receptor alone: The quantity of clinical and demographic metadata differed by source and by participant and was supplied without curation.

The rearrangement combines TRBV7-8 with TRBJ1-1, and 7 bases in between align with TRBD1. The TCR originated in a man aged 45 to 65 who had recovered from COVID-19. Material for sequencing was PBMCs or T cells enriched from blood (not recorded which). The DNA sequence is as follows: TGTGCCAGCAGCCCCTCACAGGGGAGGACTGAAGCTTTCTTT. Its protein is CASSPSQGRTEAFF.